Listed below are T cell receptor beta chains from one sample, sequenced in a study of PD-1 blockade in classical Hodgkin lymphoma. Profiled with immunoSEQ multiplex PCR; TCRdb holds only in-frame clones, not every one. The table shows tens of thousands of clones, with about four fifths occurring only once. Sequences were derived from peripheral blood mononuclear cells (PBMCs), sampled before the second cycle of nivolumab. All receptors derive from a human donor with classical Hodgkin lymphoma. Both conserved end residues are part of each CDR3. D genes are given only for firm matches. For some rows the clone size is stated as once, few or many, or as a class when expanded; others skip it.

TRBJ2-3 | - | TRBV5-4 | TRBD2 | CASSRTSGSTDTQYF | TGTGCCAGCAGCAGGACTAGCGGTTCCACAGATACGCAGTATTTT
TRBJ1-2 | once | TRBV19 | - | CASNSPGARGYTF | TGTGCCAGTAACTCTCCGGGTGCCAGGGGCTACACCTTC
TRBJ2-2 | - | TRBV5-4 | TRBD2 | CASSQQLAGGPNGELFF | TGCGCCAGCAGCCAGCAACTAGCGGGAGGGCCTAACGGGGAGCTGTTTTTT
TRBJ2-1 | - | TRBV6-1 | - | CASSAFGQTLLNEQFF | TGTGCCAGCAGTGCTTTCGGACAGACCCTCCTCAATGAGCAGTTCTTC
TRBJ2-1 | - | TRBV6-6 | TRBD2 | CASSSTSGYNEQFF | TGTGCCAGCAGTTCGACTAGCGGTTACAATGAGCAGTTCTTC
TRBJ1-4 | few | TRBV4-2 | - | CASSQVLGDEKLFF | TGTGCCAGCAGCCAAGTGTTAGGAGATGAAAAACTGTTTTTT
TRBJ2-1 | few | TRBV5-3 | TRBD1 | CARSNGDRGYNEQFF | TGTGCCAGAAGTAACGGGGACAGGGGCTACAATGAGCAGTTCTTC
TRBJ1-1 | few | TRBV6-1 | - | CASSETAANTEAFF | TGTGCCAGCAGTGAAACGGCCGCGAACACTGAAGCTTTCTTT
TRBJ2-1 | once | TRBV5-5 | - | CASSFASSFSYNEQFF | TGTGCCAGCAGCTTCGCATCGTCTTTCTCCTACAATGAGCAGTTCTTC
TRBJ2-3 | - | TRBV13 | - | CASSPPPSPLGYTDTQYF | TGTGCCAGCAGCCCCCCTCCGTCACCACTGGGCTACACAGATACGCAGTATTTT
TRBJ1-1 | - | TRBV25-1 | - | CASSEVGGAFF | TGTGCCAGCAGTGAGGTGGGGGGAGCTTTCTTT
TRBJ1-5 | once | TRBV6-1 | TRBD1 | CASSVVQGWSNQPQHF | TGTGCCAGCAGTGTGGTACAGGGGTGGAGCAATCAGCCCCAGCATTTT